The 26 T cell receptor beta chains below come from one sample, sequenced in a study of cytomegalovirus exposure and HLA in healthy donors. PCR employed 60 Vbeta and 13 Jbeta primers. Only in-frame clones appear in the TCRdb table, and some are missing; sequencing was by immunoSEQ multiplex PCR. The table has more than 95,000 clones, 65% to 85% seen once. Sequenced input: PBMCs. These receptors all stem from a woman in her sixties or seventies in good health and CMV-seropositive.

The chain uses TRBV18 and TRBJ2-4, with D perhaps TRBD1 (5 bases). V was pared by 2 bases and J by 0 bases, with 8 bases between. Germline CDR1 is KGHSH and CDR2 is LQKENI. This CDR3 is 15 amino acids long. The CDR3, as DNA: TGTGCCAGCTCACCAGCAGGGTTAGCCAAAAACATTCAGTACTTC. Residues: CASSPAGLAKNIQYF.

Only a few counts were recorded for this clone. The CDR3 sequence: CASSEPYQPQHF. The DNA for the CDR3 is TGCGCCAGCAGTGAGCCCTATCAGCCCCAGCATTTT. This sequence joins TRBV10-2 and TRBJ1-5; D is undetermined. Germline loops: CDR1 WSHSY, CDR2 SAAADI. With 2 bases removed from V and 5 bases from J, the gap between germline ends came to 4 bases. There are 12 residues in the CDR3.

V usage is TRBV4-2 and J usage is TRBJ2-3; 10 positions agree with TRBD2. CDR1 is LGHNA, CDR2 YNFKEQ, per germline. Unmatched junction bases numbered 8, after V lost 5 bases and J lost 0 bases. There are 17 residues in the CDR3. The CDR3 nucleotides are TGTGCCAGCAGCAGAAGCGGGAGGGCCGGGAGCACAGATACGCAGTATTTT. This sequence encodes CASSRSGRAGSTDTQYF.

The chain is built from TRBV7-9 and TRBJ1-2; TRBD1 is a possible D gene (5 bases). This CDR3 region has 15 residues. Between the trimmed V and J ends, which lost 0 bases and 5 bases, there was a span of 13 bases. Germline CDR1 SEHNR, CDR2 FQNEAQ (reference sequence). The CDR3 DNA reads as TGTGCCAGCAGCTTAGCGGGGCAGGAATTGTATGGCTACACCTTC. Its translation is CASSLAGQELYGYTF.

The chain uses TRBV28 and TRBJ1-5; TRBD1 matches at 7 bases. J was trimmed by 8 bases and V by 7 bases; bases with no gene match: 17. CDR3 length equals 16 residues. Germline V lookup: CDR1 MDHEN, CDR2 SYDVKM. The CDR3: CASTRQGRGAAEPQHF. CDR3 bases: TGTGCCAGCACCAGACAGGGCCGCGGGGCGGCTGAGCCCCAGCATTTT.

The chain has TRBV5-1 and TRBJ2-6, with 8 bases fitting TRBD1. The length of the CDR3 is 20 residues. Germline-derived CDR1 and CDR2 are SGHRS and YFSETQ. Unmatched junction bases numbered 11, after V lost 0 bases and J lost 0 bases. CDR3 nucleotides: TGCGCCAGCAGCTTGGCCTCCGGGACAGGTATAACCTCTGGGGCCAACGTCCTGACTTTC. Amino acids: CASSLASGTGITSGANVLTF.

The DNA of the CDR3 is TGTGCCAGTCAGCTTAGCCACCTTAATCAGCCCCAGCATTTT. Translation: CASQLSHLNQPQHF. This chain joins TRBV7-2 and TRBJ1-5, with D unresolved. Trimming left V 9 bases short and J 4 bases short, with 16 bases between. This CDR3 has 14 residues. From germline, CDR1 is SGHTA and CDR2 FQGNSA.

The gene calls are TRBV28 and TRBJ2-3, with TRBD1 matching over 9 bases. The CDR3 totals 14 residues. V shed 5 bases, J shed 8 bases, and the junction held 8 bases outside the gene matches. CDR1 and CDR2 (germline): MDHEN, SYDVKM. The CDR3 nucleotides read TGTGCCAGCAGTCGGGACAGGGCTTTGGTTACGCAGTATTTT. This translates into CASSRDRALVTQYF.

This clone was counted a few times. The CDR3 loop is CASSVQQGPYEQYF. DNA of the CDR3: TGTGCCAGCAGCGTCCAACAGGGCCCCTACGAGCAGTACTTC. The rearrangement uses TRBV11-1 and TRBJ2-7; the D gene is possibly TRBD1 (6 bases). V shed 5 bases and J shed 2 bases, with 13 bases lying between them. The CDR3 totals 14 residues. Germline V gene lookup returns CDR1 SGHAT and CDR2 FQDESV (reference sequence). Filled out from reference TRBV11-1 and TRBJ2-7, the complete variable domain reads EAEVAQSPRYKITEKSQAVAFWCDPISGHATLYWYRQILGQGPELLVQFQDESVVDDSQLPKDRFSAERLKGVDSTLKIQPAELGDSAMYLCASSVQQGPYEQYFGPGTRLTVT.

The chain links TRBV28 to TRBJ2-2; 8 bases align to TRBD2. CDR1 and CDR2 from the germline V gene are MDHEN and SYDVKM. The CDR3 loop spans 15 amino acids. After removal of 5 bases from V and 0 bases from J, the junction contained 2 bases not matched to a gene. This chain's CDR3 is CASSRSGANTGELFF. CDR3 DNA: TGTGCCAGCAGTCGTAGCGGGGCGAACACCGGGGAGCTGTTTTTT. The variable domain in full, completed from reference TRBV28 and TRBJ2-2, reads DVKVTQSSRYLVKRTGEKVFLECVQDMDHENMFWYRQDPGLGLRLIYFSYDVKMKEKGDIPEGYSVSREKKERFSLILESASTNQTSMYLCASSRSGANTGELFFGEGSRLTVL.

V and J are TRBV27 and TRBJ2-3, with D possibly being TRBD1 (6 bases). The CDR3 runs 16 residues. Germline V gives CDR1 MNHEY, CDR2 SMNVEV (reference sequence). The V gene lost 5 bases and the J gene lost 1 base, with 16 bases spanning the gap. CDR3 sequence reads: CASSTIQGEGTDTQYF. The CDR3 coding sequence is TGTGCCAGCAGTACGATACAGGGTGAAGGCACAGATACGCAGTATTTT.

The chain has TRBV4-3 and TRBJ1-2; 8 bases map to TRBD1. Germline CDR1 and CDR2: LGHNA and YSLEER. The V gene end was trimmed by 4 bases and the J gene end by 4 bases; junction bases not matched to a gene: 8. The CDR3 covers 15 residues. The CDR3 DNA follows: TGCGCCAGCAGCCCAGGGACAGGATATGCCTATGGCTACACCTTC. Amino acids: CASSPGTGYAYGYTF.

This clone was recorded a few times. V usage is TRBV7-3 and J usage is TRBJ2-1, with D perhaps matching TRBD2 (5 bases). The V end was cut by 5 bases, the J end by 6 bases, with 17 bases between. The germline V gene encodes CDR1 SGHTA and CDR2 FQGTGA. The CDR3 totals 15 residues. For the CDR3, the DNA is TGTGCCAGCAGCCCCCCCGGCGGACTTTTCAATGAGCAGTTCTTC. Encoded protein: CASSPPGGLFNEQFF.

The chain joins TRBV6-6 to TRBJ2-7; a possible D gene is TRBD1 (6 bases). The germline V gene has CDR1 MNHNY and CDR2 SVGAGI (reference sequence). This CDR3 is built from 15 residues. V was pared by 2 bases and J by 0 bases, with 11 bases between. The CDR3 coding sequence is TGTGCCAGCAGTTACGGGGGCTCGGACTCCTACGAGCAGTACTTC. Translation gives CASSYGGSDSYEQYF.

As DNA, the CDR3 is TGTGCCAGCGGGGGGATAAAAGACAGGGGGATCTATGGCTACACCTTC. Its translation: CASGGIKDRGIYGYTF. V gene TRBV2 combines with J gene TRBJ1-2, with 9 nucleotides matching TRBD1. J lost 4 bases, V lost 8 bases, and 14 bases had no gene match. The CDR3 has 16 residues. Per germline, CDR1 SNHLY and CDR2 FYNNEI. Full variable domain (outside the CDR3, taken from reference TRBV2 and TRBJ1-2): EPEVTQTPSHQVTQMGQEVILRCVPISNHLYFYWYRQILGQKVEFLVSFYNNEISEKSEIFDDQFSVERPDGSNFTLKIRSTKLEDSAMYFCASGGIKDRGIYGYTFGSGTRLTVV.

The chain uses TRBV9 and TRBJ2-7, with a weak D call TRBD2 (6 bases). CDR1 and CDR2 from the germline V gene are SGDLS and YYNGEE. Trimming pared 0 bases from V and 9 bases from J, leaving 16 bases between. The CDR3 has 14 amino acids. Written as DNA, the CDR3 is TGTGCCAGCAGCGTAGAAGAGAGTGGGAGGTTGCAGTACTTC. It specifies CASSVEESGRLQYF.

In nucleotides, the CDR3 is TGCGCCAGCCTCGAAGGGACAGCCAACACTGAAGCTTTCTTT. This sequence encodes CASLEGTANTEAFF. The chain recombines TRBV5-1 with TRBJ1-1, with TRBD1 matching over 7 bases. The junction had 8 bases not matched to a gene; V was cut back by 7 bases and J by 2 bases. CDR1 and CDR2 (germline): SGHRS, YFSETQ. The CDR3 has 14 amino acids.

This clone has only a few counts. V usage is TRBV5-1 and J usage is TRBJ1-3; 7 bases agree with TRBD1. Per the germline V gene, CDR1 is SGHRS and CDR2 is YFSETQ. Unmatched junction bases numbered 14, after V lost 2 bases and J lost 3 bases. This CDR3 spans 18 amino acids. The CDR3 nucleotides read TGCGCCAGCAGCTTAGTCCGACAGGGCTCTGGGTATGGAAACACCATATATTTT. This sequence encodes CASSLVRQGSGYGNTIYF. The entire variable domain, with the rest obtained from reference TRBV5-1 and TRBJ1-3, is as follows: KAGVTQTPRYLIKTRGQQVTLSCSPISGHRSVSWYQQTPGQGLQFLFEYFSETQRNKGNFPGRFSGRQFSNSRSEMNVSTLELGDSALYLCASSLVRQGSGYGNTIYFGEGSWLTVV.

V gene TRBV7-9 combines with J gene TRBJ2-5; the D gene is possibly TRBD1 (5 bases). Between the trimmed V and J ends, which lost 3 bases and 1 base, there was a span of 6 bases. Germline assignment: CDR1 SEHNR and CDR2 FQNEAQ (reference sequence). CDR3 length: 13 amino acids. This chain's CDR3 is CASSFDSQETQYF. The CDR3 region has the DNA TGTGCCAGCAGCTTCGACAGCCAAGAGACCCAGTACTTC.

The chain has TRBV11-2 and TRBJ1-6; 12 nucleotides match TRBD1. V shed 3 bases, J shed 10 bases, and the junction held 7 bases outside the gene matches. Germline V gene lookup returns CDR1 SGHAT and CDR2 FQNNGV. The CDR3 spans 16 residues. The CDR3 loop reads CASSFSGTGGGSPLHF. CDR3 in DNA: TGTGCCAGCAGCTTTTCCGGGACAGGGGGCGGATCACCCCTCCACTTT.

The V and J genes are TRBV19 and TRBJ2-5; TRBD1 aligns across 8 bases. The J call may be faulty, since TRBJ2-7 better matches the DNA end. Germline values: CDR1 LNHDA, CDR2 SQIVND (reference sequence). This CDR3 comprises 15 residues. In DNA form, the CDR3 reads TGTGCCAGTAGTATCCGACAGGGGAGCGGGTACGAGCAGTACTTC. Its translation: CASSIRQGSGYEQYF.

This sequence joins TRBV2 and TRBJ2-7, with unresolved D. Between the trimmed V and J ends, which lost 4 bases and 4 bases, there was a span of 8 bases. The CDR3 has 12 amino acids. The V gene's germline CDR1 is SNHLY and CDR2 FYNNEI. The CDR3 sequence: CASSAPPYEQYF. CDR3 nucleotides: TGTGCCAGCAGTGCCCCCCCGTACGAGCAGTACTTC.

The chain recombines TRBV10-1 with TRBJ2-3; TRBD1 aligns across 9 bases. Germline CDR1 WNHNN, CDR2 SYGVQD (reference sequence). This CDR3 spans 15 amino acids. Trimming took 3 bases from V and 4 from J; bases not matched to a gene: 5. DNA for the CDR3: TGCGCCAGCAGTGACGGACAGGGGAATTCAGATACGCAGTATTTT. Translation: CASSDGQGNSDTQYF.

The gene calls are TRBV5-1 and TRBJ1-2, with 7 bases lining up with TRBD1. V was clipped by 4 bases and J by 0 bases; unmatched bases: 6. Germline CDR1 SGHRS, CDR2 YFSETQ. The CDR3 runs 15 residues. DNA of the CDR3: TGCGCCAGCAGCGATCCAGGGGGTCCTAACTATGGCTACACCTTC. This encodes CASSDPGGPNYGYTF.

V gene TRBV9 combines with J gene TRBJ1-3, with TRBD1 as a possible D gene (6 bases). The CDR3 runs to 15 residues. The V gene's germline CDR1 is SGDLS and CDR2 YYNGEE. V was trimmed by 4 bases and J by 3 bases, leaving 14 bases between them. Written as DNA, the CDR3 is TGTGCCAGCAGCCCATTACAGGGTTATGGAAACACCATATATTTT. This sequence encodes CASSPLQGYGNTIYF.

J is TRBJ1-4 and V is TRBV28, with unresolved D. This CDR3 region has 12 residues. Trimming removed 4 bases at V and 8 bases at J, with 8 bases between. Looked up from germline, CDR1 is MDHEN and CDR2 is SYDVKM. Written as DNA, the CDR3 is TGTGCCAGCAGTTATGGTCAGGAAAAACTGTTTTTT. It specifies CASSYGQEKLFF.